This T cell receptor beta chain was captured in a study of STAT5B mutations in CD4+ large granular lymphocyte leukemia. Study-level results: Main leukemic clonotypes were patient-specific, but approximately 25% appeared at low frequency elsewhere.

Sequencing used immunoSEQ multiplex PCR; TCRdb keeps in-frame clones, though not all of them. The repertoire holds some 4,900 clones, about 90% seen once, with about 75% in the top ten. Germline V gene data show CDR1 as SEHNR and CDR2 as FQNEAQ (reference sequence). J was trimmed by 0 bases and V by 5 bases; bases with no gene match: 12. The CDR3 is 19 amino acids. Details on this clone: Its specificity is not known.

The TCR was taken from a man in his forties with CD4+ T-cell large granular lymphocyte leukemia. The sequenced material came from PBMCs. The V call is TRBV7-9, the J call TRBJ2-6, with TRBD1 identical over 8 bases. In DNA, the CDR3 is TGTGCCAGCAGCCGGTTCTTGCGGGACAGGAGCTCTGGGGCCAACGTCCTGACTTTC. Translated: CASSRFLRDRSSGANVLTF. The full variable domain, completed using reference TRBV7-9 and TRBJ2-6, is DTGVSQNPRHKITKRGQNVTFRCDPISEHNRLYWYRQTLGQGPEFLTYFQNEAQLEKSRLLSDRFSAERPKGSFSTLEIQRTEQGDSAMYLCASSRFLRDRSSGANVLTFGAGSRLTVL.